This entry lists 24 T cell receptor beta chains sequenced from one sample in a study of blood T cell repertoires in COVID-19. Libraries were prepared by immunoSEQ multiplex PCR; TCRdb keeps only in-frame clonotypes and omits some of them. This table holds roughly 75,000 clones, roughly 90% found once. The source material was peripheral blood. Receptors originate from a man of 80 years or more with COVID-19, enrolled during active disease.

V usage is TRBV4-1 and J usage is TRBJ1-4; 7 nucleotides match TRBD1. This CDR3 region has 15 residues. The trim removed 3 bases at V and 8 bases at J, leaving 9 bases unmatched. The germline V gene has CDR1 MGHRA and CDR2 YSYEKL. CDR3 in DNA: TGCGCCAGCAGCCAGACAGGGTCTAAGTTAGAAAAACTGTTTTTT. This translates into CASSQTGSKLEKLFF.

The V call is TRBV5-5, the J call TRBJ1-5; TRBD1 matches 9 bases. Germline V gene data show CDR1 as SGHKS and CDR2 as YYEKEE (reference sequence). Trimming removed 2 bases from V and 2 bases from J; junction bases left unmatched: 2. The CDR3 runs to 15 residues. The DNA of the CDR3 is TGTGCCAGCAGCTTACAGGGGGCAGGCAATCAGCCCCAGCATTTT. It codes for CASSLQGAGNQPQHF.

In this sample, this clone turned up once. The CDR3 nucleotides read TGTGCCAGTAGTTCCCCGGGACAGGGGGTCGATCAGCCCCAGCATTTT. Encoded protein: CASSSPGQGVDQPQHF. This sequence joins TRBV19 and TRBJ1-5, with TRBD1 identical over 11 bases. This CDR3 region has 16 residues. Germline CDR1 reads LNHDA; CDR2 reads SQIVND (reference sequence). The junction had 8 bases not matched to a gene; V was cut back by 5 bases and J by 5 bases.

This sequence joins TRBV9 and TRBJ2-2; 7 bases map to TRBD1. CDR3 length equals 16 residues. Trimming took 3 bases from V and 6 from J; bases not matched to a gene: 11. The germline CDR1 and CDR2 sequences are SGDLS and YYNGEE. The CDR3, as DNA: TGTGCCAGCAGCGCCCACAGGGGCACCACGCCCGGGGAGCTGTTTTTT. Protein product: CASSAHRGTTPGELFF. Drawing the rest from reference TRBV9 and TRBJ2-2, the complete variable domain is DSGVTQTPKHLITATGQRVTLRCSPRSGDLSVYWYQQSLDQGLQFLIQYYNGEERAKGNILERFSAQQFPDLHSELNLSSLELGDSALYFCASSAHRGTTPGELFFGEGSRLTVL.

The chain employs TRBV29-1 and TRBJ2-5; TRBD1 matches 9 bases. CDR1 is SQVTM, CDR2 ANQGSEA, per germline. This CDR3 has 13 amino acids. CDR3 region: CSTGTGRTETQYF. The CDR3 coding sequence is TGCAGTACCGGGACAGGGAGGACAGAGACCCAGTACTTC.

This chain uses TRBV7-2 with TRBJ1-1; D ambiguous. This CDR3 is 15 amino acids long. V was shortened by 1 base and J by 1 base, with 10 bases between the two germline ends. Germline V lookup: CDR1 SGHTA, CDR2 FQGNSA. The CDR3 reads CASSLGHSWNTEAFF. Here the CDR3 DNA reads TGTGCCAGCAGCTTAGGACACAGCTGGAACACTGAAGCTTTCTTT.

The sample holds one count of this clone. CDR3: CASSIEKGQGFNQPQHF. CDR3 bases: TGTGCCAGTAGTATAGAAAAAGGACAGGGGTTCAATCAGCCCCAGCATTTT. V and J are TRBV19 and TRBJ1-5, with 9 bases lining up with TRBD1. Looked up from germline, CDR1 is LNHDA and CDR2 is SQIVND (reference sequence). The J segment lost 3 bases and the V segment lost 0 bases, leaving 6 bases of the junction unmatched. The CDR3 totals 17 residues.

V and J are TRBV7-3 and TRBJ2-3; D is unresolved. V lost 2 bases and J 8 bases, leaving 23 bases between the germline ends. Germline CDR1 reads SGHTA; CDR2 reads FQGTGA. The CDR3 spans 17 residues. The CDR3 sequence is CASSLGGGEAPSGTQYF. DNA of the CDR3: TGTGCCAGCAGCTTAGGCGGCGGAGAGGCCCCTTCGGGTACGCAGTATTTT.

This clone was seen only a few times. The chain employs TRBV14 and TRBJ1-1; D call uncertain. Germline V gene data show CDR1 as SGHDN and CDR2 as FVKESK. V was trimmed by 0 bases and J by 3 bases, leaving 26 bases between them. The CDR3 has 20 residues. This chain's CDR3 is CASSQDARTLPGGQDTEAFF. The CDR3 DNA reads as TGTGCCAGCAGCCAAGACGCCAGGACGCTACCTGGAGGTCAGGACACTGAAGCTTTCTTT.

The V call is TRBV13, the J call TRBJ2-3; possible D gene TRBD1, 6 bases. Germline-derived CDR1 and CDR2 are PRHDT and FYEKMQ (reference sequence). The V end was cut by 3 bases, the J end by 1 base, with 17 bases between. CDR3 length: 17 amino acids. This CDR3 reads CASSFQSRGWGTDTQYF. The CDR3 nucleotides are TGTGCCAGCAGCTTCCAATCCAGGGGTTGGGGCACAGATACGCAGTATTTT.

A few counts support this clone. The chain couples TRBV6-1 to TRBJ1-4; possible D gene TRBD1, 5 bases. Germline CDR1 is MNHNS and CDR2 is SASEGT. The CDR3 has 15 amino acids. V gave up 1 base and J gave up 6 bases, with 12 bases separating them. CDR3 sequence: CASSEEPGIDEKLFF. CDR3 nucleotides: TGTGCCAGCAGTGAAGAACCAGGGATAGATGAAAAACTGTTTTTT.

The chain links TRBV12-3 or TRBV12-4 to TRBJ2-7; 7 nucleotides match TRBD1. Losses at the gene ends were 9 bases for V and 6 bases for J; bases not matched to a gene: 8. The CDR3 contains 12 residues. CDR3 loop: CASRTGDLEQYF. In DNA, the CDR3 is TGTGCCAGTCGTACAGGGGACCTCGAGCAGTACTTC.

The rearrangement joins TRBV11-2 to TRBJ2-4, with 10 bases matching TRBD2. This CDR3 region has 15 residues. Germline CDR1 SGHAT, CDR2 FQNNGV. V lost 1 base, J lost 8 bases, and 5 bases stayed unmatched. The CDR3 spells CASSLVTSGDHIQYF. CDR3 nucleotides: TGTGCCAGCAGCTTAGTAACTAGCGGGGACCACATTCAGTACTTC.

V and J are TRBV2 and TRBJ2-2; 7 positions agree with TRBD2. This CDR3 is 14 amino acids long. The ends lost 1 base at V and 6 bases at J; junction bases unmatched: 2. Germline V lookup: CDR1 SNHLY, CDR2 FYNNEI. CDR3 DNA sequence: TGTGCCAGCAGTGAAGGTCGGGGGGCCGGGGAGCTGTTTTTT. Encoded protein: CASSEGRGAGELFF. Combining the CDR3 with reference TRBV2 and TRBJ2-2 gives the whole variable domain EPEVTQTPSHQVTQMGQEVILRCVPISNHLYFYWYRQILGQKVEFLVSFYNNEISEKSEIFDDQFSVERPDGSNFTLKIRSTKLEDSAMYFCASSEGRGAGELFFGEGSRLTVL.

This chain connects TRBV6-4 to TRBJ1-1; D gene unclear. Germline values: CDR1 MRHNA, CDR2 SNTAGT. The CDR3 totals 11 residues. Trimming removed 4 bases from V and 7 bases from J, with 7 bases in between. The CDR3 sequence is CASSVTSEAFF. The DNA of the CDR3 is TGTGCCAGCAGTGTCACTAGTGAAGCTTTCTTT.

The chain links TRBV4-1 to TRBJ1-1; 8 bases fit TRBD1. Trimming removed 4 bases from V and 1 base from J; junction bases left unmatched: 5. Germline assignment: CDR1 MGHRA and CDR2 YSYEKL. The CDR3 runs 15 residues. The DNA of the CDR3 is TGCGCCAGCAGCCTTTCTGGACAGGGGAACACTGAAGCTTTCTTT. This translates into CASSLSGQGNTEAFF.

CDR3 in amino acids: CASSVQGDTIYF. CDR3 sequence (DNA): TGTGCCAGTAGTGTACAGGGGGACACCATATATTTT. V usage is TRBV19 and J usage is TRBJ1-3; 8 nucleotides agree with TRBD1. The germline CDR1 and CDR2 sequences are LNHDA and SQIVND (reference sequence). The CDR3 length is 12 residues. V shed 5 bases and J 8 bases; nucleotides not matched to a gene: 2.

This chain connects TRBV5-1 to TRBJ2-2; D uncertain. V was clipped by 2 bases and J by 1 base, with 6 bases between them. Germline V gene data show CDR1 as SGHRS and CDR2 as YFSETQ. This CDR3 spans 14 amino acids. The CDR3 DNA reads TGCGCCAGCAGCTTAGGCGGGAACACCGGGGAGCTGTTTTTT. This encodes CASSLGGNTGELFF. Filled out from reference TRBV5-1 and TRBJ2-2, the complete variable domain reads KAGVTQTPRYLIKTRGQQVTLSCSPISGHRSVSWYQQTPGQGLQFLFEYFSETQRNKGNFPGRFSGRQFSNSRSEMNVSTLELGDSALYLCASSLGGNTGELFFGEGSRLTVL.

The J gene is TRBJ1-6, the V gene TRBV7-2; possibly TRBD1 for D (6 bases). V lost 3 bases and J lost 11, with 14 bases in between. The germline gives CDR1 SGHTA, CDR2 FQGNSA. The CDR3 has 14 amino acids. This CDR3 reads CASSLGAGWTPLHF. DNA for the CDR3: TGTGCCAGCAGCTTGGGGGCAGGGTGGACACCCCTCCACTTT.

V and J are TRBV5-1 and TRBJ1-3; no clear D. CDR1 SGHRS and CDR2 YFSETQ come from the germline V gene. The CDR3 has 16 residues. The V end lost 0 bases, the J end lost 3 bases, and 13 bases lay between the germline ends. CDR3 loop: CASSLASGVSGNTIYF. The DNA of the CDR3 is TGCGCCAGCAGCTTGGCCTCCGGGGTTAGTGGAAACACCATATATTTT.

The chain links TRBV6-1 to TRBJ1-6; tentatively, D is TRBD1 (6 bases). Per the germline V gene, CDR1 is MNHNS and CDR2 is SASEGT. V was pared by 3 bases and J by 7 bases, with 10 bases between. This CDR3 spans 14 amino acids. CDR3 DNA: TGTGCCAGCAGTGATCAACAGGGAAATTCACCCCTCCACTTT. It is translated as CASSDQQGNSPLHF.

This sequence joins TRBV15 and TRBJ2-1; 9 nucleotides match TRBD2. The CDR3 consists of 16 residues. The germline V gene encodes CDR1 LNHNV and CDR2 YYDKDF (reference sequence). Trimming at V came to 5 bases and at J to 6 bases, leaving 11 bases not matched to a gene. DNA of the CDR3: TGTGCCACCAGCCCTCGACTAGCGGATTTCGGCAATGAGCAGTTCTTC. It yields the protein CATSPRLADFGNEQFF. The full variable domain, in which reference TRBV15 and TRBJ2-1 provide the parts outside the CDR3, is DAMVIQNPRYQVTQFGKPVTLSCSQTLNHNVMYWYQQKSSQAPKLLFHYYDKDFNNEADTPDNFQSRRPNTSFCFLDIRSPGLGDTAMYLCATSPRLADFGNEQFFGPGTRLTVL.

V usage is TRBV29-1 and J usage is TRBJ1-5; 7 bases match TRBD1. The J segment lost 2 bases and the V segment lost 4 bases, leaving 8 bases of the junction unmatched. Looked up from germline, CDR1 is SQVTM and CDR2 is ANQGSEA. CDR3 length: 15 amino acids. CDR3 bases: TGCAGCGTTGTAGTCCCAGGGGGAGGCAATCAGCCCCAGCATTTT. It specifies CSVVVPGGGNQPQHF.

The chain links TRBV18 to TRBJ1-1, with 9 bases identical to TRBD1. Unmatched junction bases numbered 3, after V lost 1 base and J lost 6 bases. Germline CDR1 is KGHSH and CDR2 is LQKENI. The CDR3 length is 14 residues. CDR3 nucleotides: TGTGCCAGCTCACCACAAAGGACAGGGGCTGAAGCTTTCTTT. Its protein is CASSPQRTGAEAFF.